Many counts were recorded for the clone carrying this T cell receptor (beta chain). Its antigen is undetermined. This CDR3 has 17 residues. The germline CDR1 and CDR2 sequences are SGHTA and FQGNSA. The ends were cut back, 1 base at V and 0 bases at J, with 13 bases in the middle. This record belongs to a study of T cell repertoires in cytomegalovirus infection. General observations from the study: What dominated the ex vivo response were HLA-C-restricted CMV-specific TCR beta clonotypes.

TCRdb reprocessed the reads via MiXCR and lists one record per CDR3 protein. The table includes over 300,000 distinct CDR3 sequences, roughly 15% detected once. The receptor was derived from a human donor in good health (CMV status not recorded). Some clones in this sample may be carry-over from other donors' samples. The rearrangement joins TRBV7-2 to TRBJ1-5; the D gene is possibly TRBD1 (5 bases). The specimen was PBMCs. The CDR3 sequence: CASSLVAGGDSNQPQHF. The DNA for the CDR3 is TGTGCCAGCAGCTTAGTGGCGGGGGGGGATAGCAATCAGCCCCAGCATTTT.